Given below is one T cell receptor beta chain in context. These data come from a study of blood T cell repertoires in COVID-19. On the study more broadly: The United States, Italy and Spain provided the acute and convalescent COVID-19 samples.

In the source study's methods: By means of reference gene primer amplification, nucleated cell counts were estimated. Assay used: immunoSEQ multiplex PCR; TCRdb lists only in-frame clones, some missing. V and J calls and clone size are given by that table; D and trimming were obtained from the DNA. Among hundreds of thousands of clones listed, around 83% were seen once. The TCR sequence derives from a woman aged 55-70 years with active or convalescent COVID-19. Sample: peripheral blood.

The CDR3 coding sequence is TGTGCCAGCAGTTCCCTTAGACAGGGGGATTCACCCCTCCACTTT. It encodes CASSSLRQGDSPLHF. This sequence joins TRBV27 and TRBJ1-6, with TRBD1 identical over 9 bases. The CDR3 is made up of 15 amino acids. Per the germline V gene, CDR1 is MNHEY and CDR2 is SMNVEV (reference sequence). V trimming: 4 bases; J trimming: 8 bases; junction bases outside the gene matches: 6.